This T cell receptor (beta chain) was captured in a study of blood T cell repertoires in COVID-19. Study at large: Sites in the United States, Italy and Spain provided acute and convalescent COVID-19 samples. Sources were T cells, B-cell-depleted T cells, or PBMCs; the material itself was cDNA or gDNA.

Germline loops: CDR1 SNHLY, CDR2 FYNNEI. The CDR3 sequence is 14 residues long. The ends were cut back, 5 bases at V and 8 bases at J, with 18 bases in the middle. Original analysis: Quantification of nucleated cells was approximated via reference gene primer amplification. TCRdb keeps only in-frame clones here, not all; method: immunoSEQ multiplex PCR. The V and J calls and clone size come from that table; D and trimming were worked out from the DNA. The data show 100,000 or so clones, 85% to 95% seen once. The source material was peripheral blood. The chain links TRBV2 to TRBJ1-1; D not resolved. This TCR derives from a man between 50 and 59 years old with active COVID-19. The chain's CDR3 is CASSYPGLLTEAFF. CDR3 nucleotides: TGTGCCAGCAGTTACCCAGGCCTGTTGACCGAAGCTTTCTTT.